Presented here are 21 T cell receptor beta chains from one specimen sequenced in a study of blood T cells in healthy people across ages. Primers used in a second PCR of roughly 7 to 12 cycles were a sample-barcoded 5' primer and a J-beta primer mix. TCRdb processed the 5' RACE reads anew with MiXCR; each CDR3 protein has one entry. The table has 1.5 million to 2 million distinct CDR3 sequences, roughly 32% seen once. The sample comprised blood. These receptors came from a woman in her thirties in good health.

The genes are TRBV20-1 and TRBJ2-7; TRBD1 aligns across 11 bases. J lost 3 bases, V lost 5 bases, and 6 bases had no gene match. CDR1 and CDR2 from the germline V gene are DFQATT and SNEGSKA (reference sequence). CDR3 size: 14 residues. This chain's CDR3 is CSAPRTGGVYEQYF. The DNA of the CDR3 is TGCAGTGCTCCGAGGACAGGGGGCGTCTACGAGCAGTACTTC.

This clonotype appeared a few times. The V call is TRBV9, the J call TRBJ2-7; either TRBD1 or TRBD2 may supply D (5 bases each). From germline, CDR1 is SGDLS and CDR2 YYNGEE. V gave up 0 bases and J gave up 6 bases, with 16 bases separating them. There are 15 residues in the CDR3. CDR3 nucleotide sequence: TGTGCCAGCAGCGTAGGTGGGACGGTCCCTCCCGAGCAGTACTTC. It codes for CASSVGGTVPPEQYF. Full variable domain (missing parts from reference TRBV9 and TRBJ2-7): DSGVTQTPKHLITATGQRVTLRCSPRSGDLSVYWYQQSLDQGLQFLIQYYNGEERAKGNILERFSAQQFPDLHSELNLSSLELGDSALYFCASSVGGTVPPEQYFGPGTRLTVT.

The genes are TRBV30 and TRBJ1-4; TRBD1 might be the D (5 bases). The CDR3 runs to 15 residues. With 4 bases removed from V and 3 bases from J, the gap between germline ends came to 15 bases. The germline CDR1 and CDR2 sequences are GTSNPN and SVGIG (reference sequence). CDR3 loop: CAWTGGRLSNEKLFF. Here the CDR3 DNA reads TGTGCCTGGACCGGGGGGAGGCTTTCTAATGAAAAACTGTTTTTT.

This clonotype was counted only a few times. V is TRBV6-5 and J is TRBJ1-5; TRBD1 is a possible D gene (6 bases). Between the trimmed V and J ends, which lost 5 bases and 2 bases, there was a span of 13 bases. Germline V gene lookup returns CDR1 MNHEY and CDR2 SVGAGI. This CDR3 is built from 15 residues. The CDR3 sequence is CASSRGNRGNQPQHF. Written as DNA, the CDR3 is TGTGCCAGCAGTAGGGGGAACAGGGGCAATCAGCCCCAGCATTTT.

The chain carries TRBV5-1 and TRBJ2-3; a possible D gene is TRBD2 (6 bases). V lost 0 bases and J 0 bases, leaving 17 bases between the germline ends. The CDR3 is 18 residues long. Germline assignment: CDR1 SGHRS and CDR2 YFSETQ. The CDR3 reads CASSLDSRRGVSTDTQYF. DNA for the CDR3: TGCGCCAGCAGCTTGGATTCCAGGCGGGGCGTAAGCACAGATACGCAGTATTTT.

This clonotype appeared a few times. CDR3 coding DNA: TGCGCCAGCAGTGCAAAGGGCAGGACGAGTGGCTACACCTTC. Protein product: CASSAKGRTSGYTF. The chain recombines TRBV4-1 with TRBJ1-2; D gene ambiguous. The CDR3 is 14 amino acids. V lost 6 bases and J lost 7, with 18 bases in between. The V gene's germline CDR1 is MGHRA and CDR2 YSYEKL.

CDR3 nucleotides: TGTGCCATCAGTGAGGCAGGATCTAGCACAGATACGCAGTATTTT. It is translated as CAISEAGSSTDTQYF. The V call is TRBV10-3, the J call TRBJ2-3; D is undetermined. The CDR3 spans 15 residues. Germline lookup yields CDR1 ENHRY and CDR2 SYGVKD. Trimming removed 2 bases at V and 0 bases at J, with 9 bases between.

There are a few counts of this clonotype. The chain carries TRBV7-3 and TRBJ2-1; TRBD1 matches at 7 bases. The CDR3 has 13 residues. J was trimmed by 6 bases and V by 5 bases; bases with no gene match: 4. Germline V CDR1 and CDR2: SGHTA, FQGTGA. CDR3 residues: CASSIGQANEQFF. CDR3 DNA: TGTGCCAGCAGCATTGGACAGGCCAATGAGCAGTTCTTC.

The CDR3 DNA reads TGCAGTGCCCCGGGGAGATGGGGCACTGAAGCTTTCTTT. Translated, it gives CSAPGRWGTEAFF. This sequence joins TRBV20-1 and TRBJ1-1; D remains ambiguous. This CDR3 is 13 amino acids long. V lost 6 bases, J lost 4 bases, and 15 bases lay in between. Germline V gene lookup returns CDR1 DFQATT and CDR2 SNEGSKA (reference sequence).

The CDR3 reads CSAGGLAGEARTDTQYF. For the CDR3, the DNA is TGCAGTGCTGGGGGACTAGCGGGAGAGGCCCGCACAGATACGCAGTATTTT. The chain is built from TRBV20-1 and TRBJ2-3; 14 positions match TRBD2. V shed 5 bases and J 1 base; nucleotides not matched to a gene: 8. The CDR3 runs 17 residues. Germline CDR1 and CDR2: DFQATT and SNEGSKA (reference sequence).

The chain links TRBV29-1 to TRBJ1-2; TRBD1 might be the D (6 bases). This CDR3 has 18 amino acids. V lost 0 bases and J 2 bases, leaving 22 bases between the germline ends. The V gene's germline CDR1 is SQVTM and CDR2 ANQGSEA. The CDR3 is CSVEDQYDVGGRNYGYTF. Written as DNA, the CDR3 is TGCAGCGTTGAAGATCAATATGATGTCGGGGGCAGAAACTATGGCTACACCTTC.

This clonotype occurred a few times. The chain links TRBV11-2 to TRBJ2-3; D is ambiguous. V lost 0 bases and J 3 bases, leaving 13 bases between the germline ends. There are 16 residues in the CDR3. Germline CDR1 SGHAT, CDR2 FQNNGV. The CDR3 is CASSLEGIVRTDTQYF. In nucleotides, the CDR3 is TGTGCCAGCAGCTTAGAGGGGATCGTTCGTACAGATACGCAGTATTTT.

This clonotype has only a few counts. The chain is built from TRBV12-3 or TRBV12-4 and TRBJ2-1; D is possibly TRBD1 or TRBD2 (5 bases each). V lost 7 bases and J 5 bases, leaving 18 bases between the germline ends. The length of the CDR3 is 15 residues. CDR3 amino acids: CASTYPPRDHNEQFF. The CDR3 bases are TGTGCCAGCACCTATCCCCCGAGGGACCACAATGAGCAGTTCTTC.

About this clonotype: One end of the junction fails to match germline, which may point to a read error. The chain uses TRBV25-1 and TRBJ1-1; no definite D call. Germline V lookup: CDR1 MGHDK, CDR2 SYGVNS. The CDR3 covers 13 residues. The CDR3 coding sequence is TGTGCCAGCGGTGACCGACGGCTCACTGAAGCTTTCTTT. It is translated as CASGDRRLTEAFF.

The genes are TRBV7-8 and TRBJ1-5; D might be TRBD1 (5 bases). Germline loops: CDR1 SGHVS, CDR2 FQNEAQ. CDR3 length: 14 residues. Trimming shortened V by 0 bases and J by 7 bases, and 10 bases separated the two germline ends. In nucleotides, the CDR3 is TGTGCCAGCAGCTTAGCGGGGACGGAGCAGCCCCAGCATTTT. Amino acids: CASSLAGTEQPQHF.

This clonotype was seen ten or more times. The chain carries TRBV15 and TRBJ2-5; TRBD2 matches at 9 bases. V lost 1 base to trimming and J lost 5 bases; unmatched junction nucleotides: 5. CDR1 is LNHNV, CDR2 YYDKDF, per germline (reference sequence). CDR3 length: 15 residues. The CDR3 protein is CATSRVAGGPETQYF. The CDR3 region has the DNA TGTGCCACCAGCAGAGTGGCGGGGGGGCCGGAGACCCAGTACTTC.

Comment on this clonotype: The junction departs from the called germline gene at one end, perhaps through a read error. The rearrangement links TRBV27 to TRBJ1-2; D is undetermined. CDR3 size: 18 residues. CDR1 and CDR2 from the germline V gene are MNHEY and SMNVEV (reference sequence). Here the CDR3 DNA reads TGTGCCAGCAGTTTATCGAAGGTGGTGAGGAAAGGGAACTATGGCTGCACCTTC. This codes for CASSLSKVVRKGNYGCTF.

This clonotype was recorded a few times. The chain recombines TRBV4-1 with TRBJ2-1; D gene ambiguous. The CDR3 sequence is 12 residues long. V lost 4 bases and J 9 bases, leaving 10 bases between the germline ends. Germline CDR1 MGHRA, CDR2 YSYEKL. CDR3 protein: CASSPQVGEQFF. For the CDR3, the DNA is TGCGCCAGCAGCCCCCAAGTGGGTGAGCAGTTCTTC.

This clonotype was observed at least ten times. This chain uses TRBV12-3 or TRBV12-4 with TRBJ1-1, with 7 nucleotides matching TRBD1. This CDR3 contains 12 residues. V lost 7 bases and J lost 4; bases outside the gene matches: 3. CDR3 sequence reads: CASTQGGTEAFF. CDR3 DNA sequence: TGTGCCAGCACCCAGGGGGGCACTGAAGCTTTCTTT.

This clonotype was detected only a few times. J is TRBJ1-2 and V is TRBV2; D gene ambiguous. The germline V gene encodes CDR1 SNHLY and CDR2 FYNNEI. This CDR3 spans 12 amino acids. V lost 2 bases and J 5 bases, leaving 6 bases between the germline ends. The DNA for the CDR3 is TGTGCCAGCAGTGAACGGACGTATGGCTACACCTTC. Amino acid sequence: CASSERTYGYTF.

The V and J genes are TRBV7-9 and TRBJ2-6, with no clear D. V shed 5 bases and J shed 4 bases, with 9 bases lying between them. Germline V CDR1 and CDR2: SEHNR, FQNEAQ (reference sequence). The CDR3 consists of 14 residues. The CDR3 sequence: CASSLPRGANVLTF. Here the CDR3 DNA reads TGTGCCAGCAGCCTCCCTCGGGGGGCCAACGTCCTGACTTTC.